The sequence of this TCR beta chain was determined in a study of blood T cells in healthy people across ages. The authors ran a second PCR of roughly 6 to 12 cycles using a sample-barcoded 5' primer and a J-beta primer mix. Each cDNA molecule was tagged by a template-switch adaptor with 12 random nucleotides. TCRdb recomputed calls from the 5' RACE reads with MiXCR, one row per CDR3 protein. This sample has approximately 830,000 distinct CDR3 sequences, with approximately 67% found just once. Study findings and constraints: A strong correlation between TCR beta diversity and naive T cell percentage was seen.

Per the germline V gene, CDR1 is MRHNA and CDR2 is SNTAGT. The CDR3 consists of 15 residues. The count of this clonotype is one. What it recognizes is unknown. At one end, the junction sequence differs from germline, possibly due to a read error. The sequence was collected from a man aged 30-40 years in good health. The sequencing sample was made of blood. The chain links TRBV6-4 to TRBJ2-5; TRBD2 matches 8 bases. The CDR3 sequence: CASSETASGPEAQYF. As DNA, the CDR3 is TGTGCCAGCAGTGAAACCGCTAGCGGGCCAGAGGCCCAGTACTTC.